One sample yielded the 12 T cell receptor beta chains listed below, sequenced in a study of radiotherapy plus CTLA-4 blockade in lung cancer. Method: immunoSEQ multiplex PCR; TCRdb's copy keeps in-frame clones and lacks some. The data show 30,000 to 35,000 clones, roughly 70% seen once. The sample was peripheral blood, taken from a patient treated with radiotherapy plus ipilimumab. These receptors all come from a human donor with non-small cell lung cancer who had stable disease on radiotherapy plus ipilimumab.

The V call is TRBV27, the J call TRBJ1-6, with 9 bases identical to TRBD1. CDR1 and CDR2 from the germline V gene are MNHEY and SMNVEV (reference sequence). J lost 7 bases, V lost 6 bases, and 10 bases had no gene match. This CDR3 is built from 16 residues. CDR3 nucleotide sequence: TGTGCCAGCAGCTGGAGCTGGACAGGGGTAAATTCACCCCTCCACTTT. It translates to CASSWSWTGVNSPLHF.

This clone was seen a handful of times. The chain carries TRBV27 and TRBJ2-1, with D hard to call. The CDR3 has 16 amino acids. V was trimmed by 5 bases and J by 3 bases, leaving 17 bases between them. CDR1 is MNHEY and CDR2 is SMNVEV in the germline V gene (reference sequence). The CDR3 nucleotides read TGTGCCAGCAGTCAAGTAGCTCAAAGGCTCTACAATGAGCAGTTCTTC. Protein sequence: CASSQVAQRLYNEQFF.

The CDR3 DNA reads as TGCGCCAGCAGCCAAGATCGGGGCGGGACTCAGAAAGAGACCCAGTACTTC. Its translation: CASSQDRGGTQKETQYF. This sequence joins TRBV4-3 and TRBJ2-5; maybe TRBD2 (6 bases). This CDR3 spans 17 amino acids. Germline CDR1 LGHNA, CDR2 YSLEER. Trimming pared 0 bases from V and 3 bases from J, leaving 17 bases between.

This clone was counted between two and nine times. This same CDR3 is encoded by further DNA sequences in the sample. V and J are TRBV5-1 and TRBJ2-2, with D tentatively TRBD2 (6 bases). Germline CDR1 and CDR2: SGHRS and YFSETQ. V was trimmed by 1 base and J by 5 bases, leaving 9 bases between them. This CDR3 spans 14 amino acids. This CDR3 reads CASSLSGTTGELFF. DNA for the CDR3: TGCGCCAGCAGCTTGTCAGGGACTACCGGGGAGCTGTTTTTT. Supplemented by reference TRBV5-1 and TRBJ2-2, the full variable domain reads KAGVTQTPRYLIKTRGQQVTLSCSPISGHRSVSWYQQTPGQGLQFLFEYFSETQRNKGNFPGRFSGRQFSNSRSEMNVSTLELGDSALYLCASSLSGTTGELFFGEGSRLTVL.

The chain recombines TRBV18 with TRBJ2-1, with D maybe TRBD2 (5 bases). The ends were cut back, 3 bases at V and 3 bases at J, with 15 bases in the middle. Germline loops: CDR1 KGHSH, CDR2 LQKENI. The CDR3 totals 16 residues. This CDR3 reads CASSPLGLAGYNEQFF. CDR3 nucleotides: TGTGCCAGCTCACCCCTCGGGCTAGCTGGCTACAATGAGCAGTTCTTC.

The rearrangement uses TRBV7-2 and TRBJ1-4, with a tentative D call TRBD1 (5 bases). The CDR3 runs 16 residues. The germline V gene encodes CDR1 SGHTA and CDR2 FQGNSA. Trimming removed 5 bases from V and 2 bases from J, with 15 bases in between. CDR3 protein: CASSRPSGGTNEKLFF. CDR3 coding DNA: TGTGCCAGCAGCCGTCCCTCCGGGGGTACTAATGAAAAACTGTTTTTT.

Regarding this clone: This same CDR3 is encoded by further DNA sequences in the sample. The chain couples TRBV7-2 to TRBJ2-5; 9 nucleotides align to TRBD1. The germline V gene has CDR1 SGHTA and CDR2 FQGNSA. Trimming took 4 bases from V and 4 from J; bases not matched to a gene: 1. CDR3 length equals 13 residues. The CDR3 coding sequence is TGTGCCAGCAGCTCGGGACAGGGAGAGACCCAGTACTTC. It translates to CASSSGQGETQYF.

This rearrangement joins TRBV5-1 to TRBJ1-1, with D maybe TRBD1 (5 bases). Between the trimmed V and J ends, which lost 2 bases and 5 bases, there was a span of 13 bases. The V gene's germline CDR1 is SGHRS and CDR2 YFSETQ. There are 14 residues in the CDR3. CDR3 nucleotide sequence: TGCGCCAGCAGCTTAACCCAGGGAGGAACTGAAGCTTTCTTT. Translated, it gives CASSLTQGGTEAFF.

The table lists this clone with a few counts. The chain combines TRBV6-6 with TRBJ1-2; D gene ambiguous. The CDR3 has 13 amino acids. CDR1 is MNHNY, CDR2 SVGAGI, per germline (reference sequence). Between the trimmed V and J ends, which lost 6 bases and 3 bases, there was a span of 11 bases. The CDR3 is CASSSTGDYGYTF. The CDR3 region has the DNA TGTGCCAGCAGCTCTACCGGGGACTATGGCTACACCTTC.

The chain uses TRBV15 and TRBJ1-1, with a tentative D call TRBD1 (5 bases). Trimming took 0 bases from V and 6 from J, leaving 20 bases between them. CDR3 length: 17 amino acids. Per germline, CDR1 LNHNV and CDR2 YYDKDF (reference sequence). CDR3 region: CATSRDRAGRAQAEAFF. The CDR3 coding sequence is TGTGCCACCAGCAGAGATCGGGCAGGGCGGGCTCAGGCTGAAGCTTTCTTT.

In nucleotides, the CDR3 is TGCGCCAGCAGCCCGGGACAGGGGCGTAGCGGGGAGCTGTTTTTT. As protein: CASSPGQGRSGELFF. The rearrangement links TRBV5-1 to TRBJ2-2; TRBD1 matches 10 bases. Per the germline V gene, CDR1 is SGHRS and CDR2 is YFSETQ. J lost 7 bases, V lost 4 bases, and 7 bases had no gene match. The length of the CDR3 is 15 residues.

The chain recombines TRBV5-1 with TRBJ2-5, with D possibly TRBD1 on 5 matching bases. Germline V CDR1 and CDR2: SGHRS, YFSETQ. Trimming pared 4 bases from V and 5 bases from J, leaving 12 bases between. CDR3 length equals 13 residues. The CDR3 nucleotides are TGCGCCAGCAGCAGTCAGGGCCCCGAGACCCAGTACTTC. Translating gives CASSSQGPETQYF. Drawing the rest from reference TRBV5-1 and TRBJ2-5, the complete variable domain is KAGVTQTPRYLIKTRGQQVTLSCSPISGHRSVSWYQQTPGQGLQFLFEYFSETQRNKGNFPGRFSGRQFSNSRSEMNVSTLELGDSALYLCASSSQGPETQYFGPGTRLLVL.